Each of the 14 T cell receptor beta chains below was sequenced from the same sample in a study of pediatric ulcerative colitis. Here immunoSEQ multiplex PCR was the method, and the copy in TCRdb shows in-frame clones only, minus some. Among fewer than 30,000 clones listed, roughly 71% were seen once. One to two pinch biopsies were taken from the rectum during colonoscopy. Sequencing was carried out using gut tissue. These receptors were taken from a boy between 10 and 17 years old with severe ulcerative colitis.

This clone was recorded only once. In DNA form, the CDR3 reads TGTGCCAGCAGGGAGGACCTGGGGGCATGGTCCGGGGAGCTGTTTTTT. Its translation: CASREDLGAWSGELFF. This chain joins TRBV2 and TRBJ2-2; perhaps TRBD1 as D (6 bases). CDR1 and CDR2 from the germline V gene are SNHLY and FYNNEI. The CDR3 contains 16 residues. Trimming pared 6 bases from V and 6 bases from J, leaving 20 bases between.

The genes are TRBV11-3 and TRBJ2-7; D is perhaps TRBD1 (6 bases). The germline V gene encodes CDR1 SGHNT and CDR2 YENEEA. V gave up 5 bases and J gave up 6 bases, with 8 bases separating them. This CDR3 comprises 11 residues. CDR3 sequence (DNA): TGTGCCAGCAGCCCAGGGGTCGAGCAGTACTTC. This codes for CASSPGVEQYF.

The chain carries TRBV5-1 and TRBJ2-3; tentative D call: TRBD2 (6 bases). In germline, CDR1 is SGHRS, CDR2 YFSETQ. V was cut by 3 bases and J by 3 bases, with 11 bases left in between. This CDR3 has 14 amino acids. This CDR3 is CASSSLGGTDTQYF. The CDR3 DNA is TGCGCCAGCAGCTCACTTGGGGGGACAGATACGCAGTATTTT.

This clone was counted only a few times. The chain recombines TRBV15 with TRBJ2-1; 12 bases agree with TRBD2. There are 19 residues in the CDR3. Trimming cost V 3 bases and J 5 bases; bases outside gene matches: 14. CDR1 is LNHNV and CDR2 is YYDKDF in the germline V gene (reference sequence). CDR3 in DNA: TGTGCCACCAGCAGGGACGGGACTAGCGGGTCCCCGTTGAACAATGAGCAGTTCTTC. Translating it yields CATSRDGTSGSPLNNEQFF.

As to this clone: Other nucleotide sequences in the sample specify the same CDR3. This rearrangement joins TRBV7-2 to TRBJ2-1, with 11 bases lining up with TRBD2. Per the germline V gene, CDR1 is SGHTA and CDR2 is FQGNSA. With V trimmed by 5 bases and J by 8 bases, 8 bases remained unmatched. There are 15 residues in the CDR3. The CDR3 is CASSLLAGVSHEQFF. The CDR3 region has the DNA TGTGCCAGCAGCCTACTAGCGGGAGTAAGCCATGAGCAGTTCTTC.

This chain joins TRBV19 and TRBJ1-2; no reliable D call. Looked up from germline, CDR1 is LNHDA and CDR2 is SQIVND (reference sequence). The CDR3 has 12 residues. The V and J ends lost 4 bases and 7 bases respectively, with 10 bases between them. CDR3 residues: CASSTFKGGYTF. DNA of the CDR3: TGTGCCAGTAGTACCTTTAAGGGTGGCTACACCTTC.

Of note for this clone: One end of the junction is discordant with germline, which a read error may explain. The rearrangement joins TRBV7-9 to TRBJ1-2; 7 bases line up with TRBD1. The germline CDR1 and CDR2 sequences are SEHNR and FQNEAQ (reference sequence). This CDR3 is 12 amino acids long. The CDR3 DNA reads as TGTGCCAGCAGCTTACCACAGGACAGGCCGACATTC. It translates to CASSLPQDRPTF.

This clone ranks as medium-sized (0.01 to 0.1%). This rearrangement joins TRBV20-1 to TRBJ1-2; D is unresolved. Germline V gene lookup returns CDR1 DFQATT and CDR2 SNEGSKA (reference sequence). Trimming left V 4 bases short and J 2 bases short, with 5 bases between. This CDR3 has 11 residues. In nucleotides, the CDR3 is TGCAGTGCTATCCGGAACTATGGCTACACCTTC. Amino acid sequence: CSAIRNYGYTF.

The sample holds a few counts of this clone. The chain joins TRBV6-5 to TRBJ1-1; 7 bases are shared with TRBD1. The germline gives CDR1 MNHEY, CDR2 SVGAGI. CDR3 length equals 13 residues. J gave up 5 bases and V 4 bases, and 4 bases lay outside the gene matches. The CDR3: CASSFDRVTEAFF. The CDR3 coding sequence is TGTGCCAGCAGTTTTGACAGGGTTACTGAAGCTTTCTTT.

The V and J genes are TRBV25-1 and TRBJ1-2; D gene unclear. V lost 4 bases and J lost 4, with 10 bases in between. The CDR3 has 13 residues. Germline CDR1 and CDR2: MGHDK and SYGVNS. CDR3 coding DNA: TGTGCCAGCAGTGTTGGGCTGTCCTATGGCTACACCTTC. Amino acid sequence: CASSVGLSYGYTF.

The J gene is TRBJ2-7, the V gene TRBV11-2; D unclear. CDR3 length equals 13 residues. V was pared by 1 base and J by 0 bases, with 4 bases between. Per the germline V gene, CDR1 is SGHAT and CDR2 is FQNNGV. In DNA form, the CDR3 reads TGTGCCAGCAGCTTAGCCCTCTCCTACGAGCAGTACTTC. This sequence encodes CASSLALSYEQYF.

This clone appeared once. The V and J genes are TRBV6-1 and TRBJ1-4, with no clear D. Germline V gives CDR1 MNHNS, CDR2 SASEGT. V gave up 6 bases and J gave up 4 bases, with 12 bases separating them. The CDR3 loop spans 14 amino acids. This chain's CDR3 is CASRVGQNNEKLFF. DNA of the CDR3: TGTGCCAGCAGGGTTGGGCAGAATAATGAAAAACTGTTTTTT.

This rearrangement joins TRBV11-1 to TRBJ2-3, with 12 bases lining up with TRBD2. Germline V gene sequence: CDR1 SGHAT, CDR2 FQDESV (reference sequence). Unmatched junction bases numbered 1, after V lost 1 base and J lost 2 bases. CDR3 length equals 16 residues. CDR3 DNA sequence: TGTGCCAGCAGCTTAGGACTAGCGGGAGCCACAGATACGCAGTATTTT. As protein: CASSLGLAGATDTQYF. Based on the CDR3 plus reference TRBV11-1 and TRBJ2-3, the full variable domain is EAEVAQSPRYKITEKSQAVAFWCDPISGHATLYWYRQILGQGPELLVQFQDESVVDDSQLPKDRFSAERLKGVDSTLKIQPAELGDSAMYLCASSLGLAGATDTQYFGPGTRLTVL.

The rearrangement links TRBV7-3 to TRBJ2-1, with 11 bases that match TRBD2. The ends lost 3 bases at V and 8 bases at J; junction bases unmatched: 9. The CDR3 is 16 residues long. Per the germline V gene, CDR1 is SGHTA and CDR2 is FQGTGA. In DNA form, the CDR3 reads TGTGCCAGCAGCTTGGGAACTAGCGGGAGAAGGCATGAGCAGTTCTTC. This encodes CASSLGTSGRRHEQFF.